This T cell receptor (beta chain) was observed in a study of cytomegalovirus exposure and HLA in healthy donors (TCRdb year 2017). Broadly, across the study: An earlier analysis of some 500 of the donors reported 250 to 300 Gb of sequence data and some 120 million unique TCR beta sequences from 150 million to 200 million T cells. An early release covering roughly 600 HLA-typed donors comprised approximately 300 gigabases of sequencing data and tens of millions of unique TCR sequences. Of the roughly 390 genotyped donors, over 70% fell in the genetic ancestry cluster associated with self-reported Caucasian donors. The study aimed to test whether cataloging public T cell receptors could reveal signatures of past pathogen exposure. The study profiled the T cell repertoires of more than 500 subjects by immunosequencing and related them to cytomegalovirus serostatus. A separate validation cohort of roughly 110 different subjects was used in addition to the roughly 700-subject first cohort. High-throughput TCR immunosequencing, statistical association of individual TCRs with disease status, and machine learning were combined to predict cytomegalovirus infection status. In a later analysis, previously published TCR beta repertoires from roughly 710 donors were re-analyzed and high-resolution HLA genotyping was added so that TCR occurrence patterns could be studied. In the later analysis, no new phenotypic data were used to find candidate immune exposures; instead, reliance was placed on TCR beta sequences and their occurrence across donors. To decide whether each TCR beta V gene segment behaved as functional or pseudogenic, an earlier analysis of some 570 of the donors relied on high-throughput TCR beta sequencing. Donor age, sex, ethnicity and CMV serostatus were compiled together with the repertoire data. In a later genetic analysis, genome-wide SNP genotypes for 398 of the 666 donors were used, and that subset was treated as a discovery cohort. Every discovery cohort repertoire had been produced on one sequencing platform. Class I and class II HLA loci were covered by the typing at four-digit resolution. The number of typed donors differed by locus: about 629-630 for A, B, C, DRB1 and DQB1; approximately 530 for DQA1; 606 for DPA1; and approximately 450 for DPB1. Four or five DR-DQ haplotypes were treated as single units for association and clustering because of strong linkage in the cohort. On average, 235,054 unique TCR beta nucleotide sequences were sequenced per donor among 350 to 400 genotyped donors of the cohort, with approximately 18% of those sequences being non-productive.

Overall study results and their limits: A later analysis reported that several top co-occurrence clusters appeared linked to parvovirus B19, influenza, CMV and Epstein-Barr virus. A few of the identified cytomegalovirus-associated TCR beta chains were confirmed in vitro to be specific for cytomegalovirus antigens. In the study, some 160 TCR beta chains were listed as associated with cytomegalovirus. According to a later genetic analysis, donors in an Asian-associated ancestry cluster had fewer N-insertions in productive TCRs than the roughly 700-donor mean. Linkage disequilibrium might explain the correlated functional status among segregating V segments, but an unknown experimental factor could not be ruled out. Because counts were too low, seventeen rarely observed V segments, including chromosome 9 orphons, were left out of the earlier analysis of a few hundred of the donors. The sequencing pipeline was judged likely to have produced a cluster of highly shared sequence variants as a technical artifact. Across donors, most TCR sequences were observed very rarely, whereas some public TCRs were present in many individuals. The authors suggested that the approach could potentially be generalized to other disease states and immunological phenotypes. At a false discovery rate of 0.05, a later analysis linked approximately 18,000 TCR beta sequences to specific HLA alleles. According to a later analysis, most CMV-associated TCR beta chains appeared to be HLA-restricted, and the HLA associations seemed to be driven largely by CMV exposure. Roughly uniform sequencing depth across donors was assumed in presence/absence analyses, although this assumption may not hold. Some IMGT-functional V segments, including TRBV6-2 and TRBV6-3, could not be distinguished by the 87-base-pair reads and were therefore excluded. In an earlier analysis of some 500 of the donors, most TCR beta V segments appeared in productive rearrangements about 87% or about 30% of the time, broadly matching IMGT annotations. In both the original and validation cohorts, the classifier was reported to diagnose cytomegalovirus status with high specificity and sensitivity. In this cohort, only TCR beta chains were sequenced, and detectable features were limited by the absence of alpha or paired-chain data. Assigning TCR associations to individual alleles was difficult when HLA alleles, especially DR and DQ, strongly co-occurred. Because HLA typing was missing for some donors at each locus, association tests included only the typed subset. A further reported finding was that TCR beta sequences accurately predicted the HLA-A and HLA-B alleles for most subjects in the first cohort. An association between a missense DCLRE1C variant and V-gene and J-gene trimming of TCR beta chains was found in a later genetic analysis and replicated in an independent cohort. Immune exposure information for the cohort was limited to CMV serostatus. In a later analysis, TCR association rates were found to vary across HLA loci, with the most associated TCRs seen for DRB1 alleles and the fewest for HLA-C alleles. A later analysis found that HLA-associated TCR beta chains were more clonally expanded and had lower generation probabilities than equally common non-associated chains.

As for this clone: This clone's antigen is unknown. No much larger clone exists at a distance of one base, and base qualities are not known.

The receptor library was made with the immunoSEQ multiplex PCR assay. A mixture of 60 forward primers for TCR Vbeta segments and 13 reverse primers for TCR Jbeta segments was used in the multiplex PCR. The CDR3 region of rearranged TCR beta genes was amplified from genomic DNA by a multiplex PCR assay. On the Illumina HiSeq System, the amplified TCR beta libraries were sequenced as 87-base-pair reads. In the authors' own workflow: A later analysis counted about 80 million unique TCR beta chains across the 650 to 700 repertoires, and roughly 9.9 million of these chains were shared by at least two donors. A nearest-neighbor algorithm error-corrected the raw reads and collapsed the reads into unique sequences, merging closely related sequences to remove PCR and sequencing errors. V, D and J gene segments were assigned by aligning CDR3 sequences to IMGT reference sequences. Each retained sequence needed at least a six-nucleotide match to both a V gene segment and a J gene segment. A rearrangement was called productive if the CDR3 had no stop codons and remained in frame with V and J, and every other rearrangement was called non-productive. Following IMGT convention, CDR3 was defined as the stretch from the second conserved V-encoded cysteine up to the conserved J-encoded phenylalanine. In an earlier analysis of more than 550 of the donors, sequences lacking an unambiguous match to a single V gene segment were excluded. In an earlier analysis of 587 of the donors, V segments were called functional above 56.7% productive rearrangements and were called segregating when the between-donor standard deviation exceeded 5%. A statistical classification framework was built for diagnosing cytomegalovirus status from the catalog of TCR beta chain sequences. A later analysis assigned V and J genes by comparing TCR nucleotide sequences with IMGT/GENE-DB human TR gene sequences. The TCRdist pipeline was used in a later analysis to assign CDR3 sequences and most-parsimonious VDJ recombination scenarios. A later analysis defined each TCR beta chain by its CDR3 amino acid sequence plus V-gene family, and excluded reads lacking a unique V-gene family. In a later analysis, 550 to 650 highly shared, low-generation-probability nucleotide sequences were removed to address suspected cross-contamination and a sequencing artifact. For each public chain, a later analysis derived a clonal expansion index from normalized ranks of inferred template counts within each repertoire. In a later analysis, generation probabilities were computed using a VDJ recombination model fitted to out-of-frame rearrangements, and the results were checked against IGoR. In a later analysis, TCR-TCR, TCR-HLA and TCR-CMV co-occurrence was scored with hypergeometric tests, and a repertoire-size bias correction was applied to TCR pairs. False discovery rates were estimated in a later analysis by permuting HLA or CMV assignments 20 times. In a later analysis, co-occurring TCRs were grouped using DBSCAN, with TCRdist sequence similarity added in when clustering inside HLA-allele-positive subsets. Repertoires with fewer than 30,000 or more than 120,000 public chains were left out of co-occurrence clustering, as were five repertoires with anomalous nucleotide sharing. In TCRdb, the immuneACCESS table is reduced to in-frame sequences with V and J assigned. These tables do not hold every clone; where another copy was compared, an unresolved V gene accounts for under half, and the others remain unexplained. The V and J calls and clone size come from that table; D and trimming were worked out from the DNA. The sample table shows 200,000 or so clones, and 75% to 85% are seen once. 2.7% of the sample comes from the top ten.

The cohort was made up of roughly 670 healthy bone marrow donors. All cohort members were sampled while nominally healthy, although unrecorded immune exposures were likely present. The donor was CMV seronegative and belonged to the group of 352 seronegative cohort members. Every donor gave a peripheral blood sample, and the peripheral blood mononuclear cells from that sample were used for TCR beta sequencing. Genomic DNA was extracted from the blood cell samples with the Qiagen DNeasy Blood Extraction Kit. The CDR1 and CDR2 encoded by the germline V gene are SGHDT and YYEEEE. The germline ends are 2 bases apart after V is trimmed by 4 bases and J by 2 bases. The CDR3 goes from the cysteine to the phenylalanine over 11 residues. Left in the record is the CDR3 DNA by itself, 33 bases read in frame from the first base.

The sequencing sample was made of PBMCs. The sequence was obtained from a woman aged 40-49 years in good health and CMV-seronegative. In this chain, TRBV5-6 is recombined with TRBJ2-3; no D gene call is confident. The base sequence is TGTGCCAGCAGCCTCACAGATACGCAGTATTTT. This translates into CASSLTDTQYF.